The present T cell receptor beta chain was sequenced within a study of T cells expressing NK-cell markers. About the study: Eight donors were sequenced, of whom seven were HCMV-seropositive, while the remaining one was HCMV-seronegative. Findings and limits, study-wide: Roughly six donors showed dominant NKG2C+ clonotypes comprising about 1.0-7.5% of their CD8+ T cells. Researchers report these clonotypes also headed the CD3+CD56-NKG2C+ fraction in a handful of donors.

CDR1 SQVTM and CDR2 ANQGSEA come from the germline V gene. The CDR3 consists of 14 residues. As regards this clonotype: Its antigen is still unknown.

TCRdb derives one entry per CDR3 protein from the 5' RACE reads, leaving out DNA. This sample contains about 550,000 distinct CDR3 sequences. Sample: blood T cells: a sorted CD56 or NKG2C T cell subset, CD4+ or CD8+ T cells, or bulk PBMC T cells (not recorded which). The chain is built from TRBV29-1 and TRBJ2-7; TCRdb picks TRBD2, but there is no DNA to check that call. This sequence was found in a man younger than 35 in good health. This CDR3 reads CSVVWREGSYEQYF.